Each of the 5 T cell receptor beta chains below was sequenced from the same sample in a study of blood T cell repertoires in COVID-19 (dated by TCRdb to 2020 to 2021). Libraries came from the immunoSEQ multiplex PCR assay. The table was pulled from immuneACCESS by TCRdb, which kept in-frame rearrangements only. Such tables lose some clones; where checked, under half of the loss comes from unresolved V genes, and the rest has no known cause. The sample yields 130,000 or so clones; around 86% were counted once. The ten most abundant clones make up roughly 1.5% of the sample. Specimen: peripheral blood. These receptors came from a human donor in a cohort sampled during active COVID-19.

This clone showed up many times. CDR3 DNA sequence: TGTGCCAGCAGTTACTCGATATTGGAGAACTACGAGCAGTACTTC. Translating gives CASSYSILENYEQYF. V gene TRBV6-5 combines with J gene TRBJ2-7; no reliable D call. Germline CDR1 and CDR2: MNHEY and SVGAGI. V was trimmed by 0 bases and J by 3 bases, leaving 12 bases between them. This CDR3 comprises 15 residues.

The chain has TRBV5-1 and TRBJ2-2, with D perhaps TRBD2 (6 bases). Germline lookup yields CDR1 SGHRS and CDR2 YFSETQ. V was cut by 0 bases and J by 3 bases, with 15 bases left in between. The CDR3 length is 17 residues. CDR3 loop: CASSLAGRLEYTGELFF. The CDR3 DNA sequence: TGCGCCAGCAGCTTGGCCGGTAGACTAGAGTACACCGGGGAGCTGTTTTTT.

V usage is TRBV5-1 and J usage is TRBJ2-2, with TRBD1 matching 8 bases. The germline V gene encodes CDR1 SGHRS and CDR2 YFSETQ. This CDR3 spans 17 amino acids. With 0 bases clipped from V and 3 bases from J, the junction kept 7 bases outside the gene matches. The CDR3 DNA sequence: TGCGCCAGCAGCTTGGACCCCGGGACAGGCTACACCGGGGAGCTGTTTTTT. Translation gives CASSLDPGTGYTGELFF. The full variable domain, with the rest looked up from reference TRBV5-1 and TRBJ2-2, is KAGVTQTPRYLIKTRGQQVTLSCSPISGHRSVSWYQQTPGQGLQFLFEYFSETQRNKGNFPGRFSGRQFSNSRSEMNVSTLELGDSALYLCASSLDPGTGYTGELFFGEGSRLTVL.

The chain recombines TRBV18 with TRBJ2-3; 8 bases are shared with TRBD2. J lost 5 bases, V lost 2 bases, and 6 bases had no gene match. The CDR3 is 15 residues long. CDR1 KGHSH and CDR2 LQKENI come from the germline V gene. CDR3 coding DNA: TGTGCCAGCTCACCAATGGCGGGAGGAGGAGATACGCAGTATTTT. Its translation: CASSPMAGGGDTQYF.

This chain links TRBV9 with TRBJ2-5; 7 nucleotides agree with TRBD2. Losses at the gene ends were 4 bases for V and 1 base for J; bases not matched to a gene: 4. Germline CDR1 is SGDLS and CDR2 is YYNGEE. The CDR3 length is 14 residues. The CDR3 region is CASSSGTIQETQYF. The CDR3 nucleotides are TGTGCCAGCAGCTCTGGGACTATCCAAGAGACCCAGTACTTC.